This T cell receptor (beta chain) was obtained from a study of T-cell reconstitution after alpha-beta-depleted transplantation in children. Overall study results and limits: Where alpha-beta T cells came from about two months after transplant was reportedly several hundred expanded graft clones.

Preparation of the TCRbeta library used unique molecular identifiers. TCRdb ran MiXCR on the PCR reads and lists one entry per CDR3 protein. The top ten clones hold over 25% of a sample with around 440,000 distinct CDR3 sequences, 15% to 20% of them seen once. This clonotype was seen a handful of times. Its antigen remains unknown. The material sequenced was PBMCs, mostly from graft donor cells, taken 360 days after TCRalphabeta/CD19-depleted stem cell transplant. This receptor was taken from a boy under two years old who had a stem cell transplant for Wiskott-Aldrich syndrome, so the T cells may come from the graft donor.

The CDR3 nucleotides read TGTGCCAGCAGGGACGGGGGAAGGAACACCGGGGAGCTGTTTTTT. Residues: CASRDGGRNTGELFF. This chain uses TRBV12-3 or TRBV12-4 with TRBJ2-2, with D possibly matching TRBD2 (6 bases). V dropped 6 bases and J dropped 1 base, with 12 bases sitting between them. The CDR3 runs 15 residues.